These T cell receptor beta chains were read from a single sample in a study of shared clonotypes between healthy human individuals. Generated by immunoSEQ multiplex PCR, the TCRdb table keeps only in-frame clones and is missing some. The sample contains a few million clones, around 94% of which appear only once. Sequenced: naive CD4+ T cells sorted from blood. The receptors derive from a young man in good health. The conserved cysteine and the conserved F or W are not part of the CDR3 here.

CDR3 protein: ASMNSEYSPLH; J gene: TRBJ1-6; V gene: TRBV7-9
CDR3 protein: ASSFRQGKGNEQY; J gene: TRBJ2-7; V gene: TRBV5-1
CDR3 protein: ASSLWREQF; J gene: TRBJ2-1; V gene: TRBV28
CDR3 protein: ASSPGNILNTEAF; J gene: TRBJ1-1; V gene: TRBV18
CDR3 protein: ASRGTNQPQH; J gene: TRBJ1-5; V gene: TRBV19
CDR3 protein: ASSYNRDSPLH; J gene: TRBJ1-6; V gene: TRBV6-5
CDR3 protein: ASSVEEAGGQGTQY; J gene: TRBJ2-3; V gene: TRBV9
CDR3 protein: ASSSEGWPGMETQY; J gene: TRBJ2-5; V gene: TRBV7-9
CDR3 protein: ASRGAGGPGNEQF; J gene: TRBJ2-1; V gene: TRBV6-5
CDR3 protein: ASSEASAGAGELF; J gene: TRBJ2-2; V gene: TRBV6-1
CDR3 protein: ASSSPWGATSTDTQY; J gene: TRBJ2-3; V gene: TRBV7-2
CDR3 protein: SVGFRGKTEKLF; J gene: TRBJ1-4; V gene: TRBV29-1
CDR3 protein: ASSLSGSNEKLF; J gene: TRBJ1-4; V gene: TRBV28
CDR3 protein: ASSDRGSGANVLT; J gene: TRBJ2-6; V gene: TRBV19
CDR3 protein: ASSPLRDADQPQH; J gene: TRBJ1-5; V gene: TRBV7-6
CDR3 protein: ASSFQGRYEAF; J gene: TRBJ1-1; V gene: TRBV5-6
CDR3 protein: ASSLERLPRGAYEQY; J gene: TRBJ2-7; V gene: TRBV11-2
CDR3 protein: ASSLRGTSTGELF; J gene: TRBJ2-2; V gene: TRBV5-5
CDR3 protein: ASSLAAGQGRTRSEKLF; J gene: TRBJ1-4; V gene: TRBV7-2
CDR3 protein: ASSHRGSEAF; J gene: TRBJ1-1; V gene: TRBV6-6
CDR3 protein: ASSETTMTDYNQPQH; J gene: TRBJ1-5; V gene: TRBV6-1
CDR3 protein: SVTGQKNTDTQY; J gene: TRBJ2-3; V gene: TRBV29-1